This T cell receptor (beta chain) was found in a study of T cell responses to AZD1222 COVID-19 vaccine. The assay was immunoSEQ multiplex PCR, and TCRdb's table has in-frame clones only and misses some. The specimen's table records about 140,000 clones. V dropped 0 bases and J dropped 4; count of bases not matched to a gene: 11. Germline CDR1 reads SGDLS; CDR2 reads YYNGEE. This CDR3 contains 17 residues. The receptor was isolated from an adult in good health. The chain uses TRBV9 and TRBJ2-7; 9 positions agree with TRBD1. Sequenced: peripheral blood. CDR3 coding DNA: TGTGCCAGCAGCGTAGCGTGGGGACAGGGTGACAGGTACGAGCAGTACTTC. Amino acid sequence: CASSVAWGQGDRYEQYF.